Below, 10 T cell receptor beta chains from the same sample are listed, as sequenced in a study of T cells expressing NK-cell markers. TCRdb re-called the 5' RACE reads, yielding one record per CDR3 amino acid sequence without DNA. In total, the table holds some 450,000 distinct CDR3 sequences. Sequencing was done on a sample of blood T cells: a sorted CD56 or NKG2C T cell subset, CD4+ or CD8+ T cells, or bulk PBMC T cells (not recorded which). These receptors all come from a woman aged 18-70 years in good health.

The rearrangement uses TRBV7-6 and TRBJ2-1; TCRdb gives TRBD1 as the D gene, but with no DNA this cannot be confirmed. In germline, CDR1 is SGHVS, CDR2 FNYEAQ. The CDR3 sequence is 15 residues long. CDR3 in amino acids: CASSLILVGVDEQFF.

The chain combines TRBV7-9 with TRBJ2-5. The CDR3 length is 15 residues. Germline V gene data show CDR1 as SEHNR and CDR2 as FQNEAQ (reference sequence). CDR3 region: CASSLGRRDQETQYF.

The chain uses TRBV2 and TRBJ2-3; there is no DNA to check the TCRdb D call of TRBD2. CDR1 and CDR2 (germline): SNHLY, FYNNEI. The length of the CDR3 is 14 residues. CDR3 loop: CASREAEWEVAQYF.

The rearrangement joins TRBV29-1 to TRBJ2-4; the D call of TRBD1 rests on TCRdb alone, since no DNA is present to check it. In germline, CDR1 is SQVTM, CDR2 ANQGSEA. This CDR3 is 14 amino acids long. The CDR3 reads CSVRDPKGGNIQYF.

V and J are TRBV7-9 and TRBJ2-2; TCRdb's assignment of TRBD1 cannot be checked, as there is no DNA. Looked up from germline, CDR1 is SEHNR and CDR2 is FQNEAQ (reference sequence). The CDR3 is made up of 17 amino acids. The CDR3 sequence is CASSSRPGQVNTGELFF.

This rearrangement joins TRBV7-2 to TRBJ2-4; TCRdb indicates TRBD2, and absent DNA this call remains unverified. Germline V lookup: CDR1 SGHTA, CDR2 FQGNSA. This CDR3 has 17 residues. CDR3 sequence: CVSSSLAGGLGKNIQYF.

The chain is built from TRBV19 and TRBJ1-3; TCRdb designates TRBD1, a call that cannot be tested without DNA. The length of the CDR3 is 16 residues. Looked up from germline, CDR1 is LNHDA and CDR2 is SQIVND (reference sequence). The CDR3: CASSAPSGGSGNTIYF. The whole variable domain, remainder taken from reference TRBV19 and TRBJ1-3, is DGGITQSPKYLFRKEGQNVTLSCEQNLNHDAMYWYRQDPGQGLRLIYYSQIVNDFQKGDIAEGYSVSREKKESFPLTVTSAQKNPTAFYLCASSAPSGGSGNTIYFGEGSWLTVV.

V usage is TRBV12-3 or TRBV12-4 and J usage is TRBJ2-5; TCRdb selects TRBD2, and the lack of DNA leaves this call unchecked. The CDR3 sequence is 16 residues long. The CDR3: CASSLAWGSGEETQYF.

This chain links TRBV7-2 with TRBJ1-1; the TCRdb D gene call, TRBD1, has no DNA to confirm it. Germline V CDR1 and CDR2: SGHTA, FQGNSA. This CDR3 region has 12 residues. CDR3 region: CASSPGVGEAFF.

V and J are TRBV18 and TRBJ2-3; without DNA, the TCRdb call of TRBD1 cannot be checked. CDR1 is KGHSH and CDR2 is LQKENI in the germline V gene. CDR3 length equals 15 residues. The CDR3 spells CASSPQGPSTDTQYF.